The present entry profiles one TCR beta chain with its context. Its antigen is undetermined. Primers for the PCR totalled 60 Vbeta and 13 Jbeta. The data were produced by immunoSEQ multiplex PCR, yet TCRdb's version contains in-frame clones alone and is incomplete. This table holds about 190,000 clones, 77% found once. This entry is derived from a study of cytomegalovirus exposure and HLA in healthy donors. Study as a whole: Some 85 million unique TCRs, all from HLA-typed donors, were included in an early release of the data.

Trimming cost V 10 bases and J 6 bases; bases outside gene matches: 10. From germline, CDR1 is ENHRY and CDR2 SYGVKD. This CDR3 has 14 amino acids. Whereas donors were nominally healthy upon sampling, unrecorded immune exposures were probable. Study-level results: CMV serostatus alone was available as immune exposure information. The study flagged around 160 TCR beta chains as cytomegalovirus-associated.

The chain is built from TRBV10-3 and TRBJ2-1, with 9 positions matching TRBD1. The source is a woman in her twenties or thirties in good health and CMV-seropositive. The sample comprised PBMCs. CDR3 sequence reads: CASTLGQGINEQFF. The DNA for the CDR3 is TGTGCCAGCACCTTGGGACAGGGAATCAATGAGCAGTTCTTC.